The source of this T cell receptor (beta chain) is a study of cytomegalovirus exposure and HLA in healthy donors. Study-wide points: An analysis was carried out later, and it reportedly showed fewer N-insertions in an Asian-associated ancestry cluster than the approximately 700-donor mean. A later analysis associated around 17,000 TCR beta sequences with HLA alleles at a 0.05 false discovery rate.

The PCR employed 60 Vbeta primers together with 13 Jbeta primers. The data were produced by immunoSEQ multiplex PCR, yet TCRdb's version contains in-frame clones alone and is incomplete. The sample gives around 170,000 clones, about four fifths of which show up once; about 1.9% is in the top ten. Per the germline V gene, CDR1 is SGHDN and CDR2 is FVKESK. Trimming removed 4 bases at V and 0 bases at J, with 12 bases between. This CDR3 comprises 15 residues. Worth noting for this clone: Its cognate antigen is unknown.

Sequenced input: PBMCs. V and J are TRBV14 and TRBJ1-1, with D perhaps TRBD1 (5 bases). The sequence was collected from a woman in her twenties or thirties in good health and CMV-seronegative. The CDR3 region is CASSPNPQVNTEAFF. DNA for the CDR3: TGTGCCAGCAGCCCAAACCCACAGGTGAACACTGAAGCTTTCTTT.